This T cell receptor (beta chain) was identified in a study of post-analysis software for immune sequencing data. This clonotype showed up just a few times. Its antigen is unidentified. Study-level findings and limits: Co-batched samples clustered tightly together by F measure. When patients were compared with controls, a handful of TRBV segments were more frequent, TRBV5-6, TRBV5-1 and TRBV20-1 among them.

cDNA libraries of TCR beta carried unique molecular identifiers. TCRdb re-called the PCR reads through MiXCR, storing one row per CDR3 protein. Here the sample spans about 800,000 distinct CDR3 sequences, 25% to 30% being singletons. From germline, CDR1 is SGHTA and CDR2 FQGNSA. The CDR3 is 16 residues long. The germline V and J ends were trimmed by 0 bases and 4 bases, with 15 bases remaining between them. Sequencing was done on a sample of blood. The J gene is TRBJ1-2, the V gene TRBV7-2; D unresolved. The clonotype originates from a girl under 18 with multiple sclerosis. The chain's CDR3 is CASSLASGPLTYGYTF. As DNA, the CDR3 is TGTGCCAGCAGCTTAGCCTCAGGTCCACTCACCTATGGCTACACCTTC.